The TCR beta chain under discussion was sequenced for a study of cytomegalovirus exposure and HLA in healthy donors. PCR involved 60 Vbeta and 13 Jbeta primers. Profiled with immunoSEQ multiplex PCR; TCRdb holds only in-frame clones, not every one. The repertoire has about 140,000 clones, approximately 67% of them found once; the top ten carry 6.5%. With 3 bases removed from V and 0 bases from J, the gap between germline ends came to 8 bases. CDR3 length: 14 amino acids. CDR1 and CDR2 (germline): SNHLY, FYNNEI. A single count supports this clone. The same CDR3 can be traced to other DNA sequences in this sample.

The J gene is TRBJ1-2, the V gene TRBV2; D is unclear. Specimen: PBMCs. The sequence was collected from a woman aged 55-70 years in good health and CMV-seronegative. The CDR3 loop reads CASSEVRANYGYTF. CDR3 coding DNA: TGTGCCAGCAGTGAGGTACGAGCTAACTATGGCTACACCTTC.